Included here is one T cell receptor beta chain sequence, with context. Its specificity is unknown. From germline, CDR1 is SNHLY and CDR2 FYNNEI. Trimming shortened V by 7 bases and J by 5 bases, and 15 bases separated the two germline ends. CDR3 length: 14 residues. It was with a sample-barcoded 5' primer and a J-beta primer mix that a second PCR of roughly 7 to 12 cycles was run. MiXCR was run by TCRdb on the 5' RACE reads, yielding one entry per CDR3 protein. This sample yields some 1,800,000 distinct CDR3 sequences, of which 35% to 50% are seen a single time; 23% belongs to the top ten. These data are taken from a study of blood T cells in healthy people across ages. The study's findings and limits: Shifts in expanded clonotypes may have been confounded by donor CMV status, which was unknown. Naive T cell percentage and TCR beta diversity correlated strongly.

This sequence originates from a human donor in good health. The V and J genes are TRBV2 and TRBJ1-5; TRBD1 might be the D (6 bases). Material for sequencing was blood. Here the CDR3 reads CASTGTSAYQPQHF. As DNA, the CDR3 is TGTGCCAGCACCGGGACATCCGCTTATCAGCCCCAGCATTTT.